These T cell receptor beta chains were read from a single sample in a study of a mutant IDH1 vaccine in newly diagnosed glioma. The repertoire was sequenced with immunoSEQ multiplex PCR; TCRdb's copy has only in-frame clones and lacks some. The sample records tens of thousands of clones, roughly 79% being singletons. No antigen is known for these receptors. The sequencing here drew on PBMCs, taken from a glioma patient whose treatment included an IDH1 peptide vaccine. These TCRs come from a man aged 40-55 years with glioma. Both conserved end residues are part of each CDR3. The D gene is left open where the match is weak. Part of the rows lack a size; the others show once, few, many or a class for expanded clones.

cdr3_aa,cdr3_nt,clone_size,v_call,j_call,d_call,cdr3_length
CASSPTSSNRGIVHEQYF,TGTGCCAGCAGCCCAACCTCAAGCAACAGGGGGATAGTCCACGAGCAGTACTTC,.,TRBV9,TRBJ2-7,TRBD1,18
CAITSDKNYGYTF,TGTGCCATCACTTCGGACAAGAACTATGGCTACACCTTC,few,TRBV10-3,TRBJ1-2,.,13
CAWSRGTAQVLGSNQPQHF,TGTGCCTGGAGTAGGGGGACAGCCCAAGTTTTGGGTAGCAATCAGCCCCAGCATTTT,.,TRBV30,TRBJ1-5,TRBD1,19
CATSREQGENQPQHF,TGTGCCACCAGCAGAGAGCAGGGTGAGAATCAGCCCCAGCATTTT,.,TRBV15,TRBJ1-5,.,15
CAISDIGTNNQPQHF,TGTGCCATCAGTGATATAGGGACGAACAATCAGCCCCAGCATTTT,few,TRBV10-3,TRBJ1-5,.,15
CASSLAGLETQYF,TGTGCCAGCAGCCTTGCGGGGCTTGAGACCCAGTACTTC,.,TRBV9,TRBJ2-5,.,13
CSVELREVPTDTQYF,TGCAGCGTTGAATTGCGGGAGGTCCCCACAGATACGCAGTATTTT,.,TRBV29-1,TRBJ2-3,TRBD2,15
CASSLIGQGFTDTQYF,TGTGCCAGCAGTTTGATAGGACAGGGTTTCACAGATACGCAGTATTTT,once,TRBV28,TRBJ2-3,TRBD1,16
CASSFKDKGERTDTQYF,TGTGCCAGCAGTTTTAAGGACAAGGGGGAGAGAACAGATACGCAGTATTTT,.,TRBV28,TRBJ2-3,.,17
CASSLGTGNYGYTF,TGCGCCAGCAGCCTTGGGACAGGGAACTATGGCTACACCTTC,few,TRBV5-1,TRBJ1-2,TRBD1,14
CASSKSGPGELFF,TGTGCCAGCAGCAAATCCGGGCCCGGGGAGCTGTTTTTT,.,TRBV7-2,TRBJ2-2,.,13
CASSLVGSGANVLTF,TGTGCCAGTAGTTTAGTAGGCTCTGGGGCCAACGTCCTGACTTTC,.,TRBV19,TRBJ2-6,.,15
CASSVWEEKLFF,TGTGCCAGCAGTGTGTGGGAGGAAAAACTGTTTTTT,.,TRBV6-1,TRBJ1-4,.,12
CASSPGTSGGFQTQYF,TGTGCCAGCAGCCCCGGGACTAGCGGGGGGTTTCAGACCCAGTACTTC,.,TRBV7-2,TRBJ2-5,TRBD2,16
CASSQTQPPNTGELFF,TGTGCCAGCAGCCAAACCCAACCTCCTAACACCGGGGAGCTGTTTTTT,.,TRBV7-9,TRBJ2-2,.,16
CASSLGLAVKGTDTQYF,TGCGCCAGCAGCTTGGGACTAGCGGTAAAGGGGACAGATACGCAGTATTTT,.,TRBV5-1,TRBJ2-3,TRBD2,17
CASSSMGQGGYGYTF,TGTGCCAGCAGCTCCATGGGGCAGGGAGGCTATGGCTACACCTTC,.,TRBV7-8,TRBJ1-2,.,15
CAAGLPEPTGELFF,TGTGCCGCGGGACTCCCGGAACCCACCGGGGAGCTGTTTTTT,.,TRBV10-3,TRBJ2-2,.,14
CASSESRGEAFF,TGTGCCAGCAGTGAATCCAGGGGGGAAGCTTTCTTT,few,TRBV7-9,TRBJ1-1,TRBD1,12
CASGFEGRTQYF,TGTGCTAGTGGTTTTGAGGGACGGACGCAGTATTTT,.,TRBV12-5,TRBJ2-3,.,12
CASSQEARGDSPLHF,TGTGCCAGCAGCCAAGAGGCAAGGGGGGATTCACCCCTCCACTTT,once,TRBV4-2,TRBJ1-6,.,15
CASSFLRDRGQETQYF,TGTGCCAGCAGTTTCCTCCGGGACAGGGGGCAAGAGACCCAGTACTTC,once,TRBV27,TRBJ2-5,TRBD1,16
CAINPGQGASGANVLTF,TGTGCCATCAACCCGGGACAGGGGGCGTCTGGGGCCAACGTCCTGACTTTC,.,TRBV10-3,TRBJ2-6,TRBD1,17